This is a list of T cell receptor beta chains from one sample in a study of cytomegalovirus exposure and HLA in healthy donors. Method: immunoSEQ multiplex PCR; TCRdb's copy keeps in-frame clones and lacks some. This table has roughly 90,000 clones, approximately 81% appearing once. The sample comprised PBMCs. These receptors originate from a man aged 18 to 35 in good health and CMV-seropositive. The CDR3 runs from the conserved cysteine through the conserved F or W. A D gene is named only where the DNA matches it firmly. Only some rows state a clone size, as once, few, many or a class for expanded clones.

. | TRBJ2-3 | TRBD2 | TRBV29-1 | CSVGQRLATDTQYF | TGCAGCGTTGGCCAGCGACTAGCAACAGATACGCAGTATTTT
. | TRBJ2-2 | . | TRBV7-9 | CASSPPSGELFF | TGTGCCAGCAGCCCCCCGTCGGGGGAGCTGTTTTTT
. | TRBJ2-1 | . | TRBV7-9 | CASSLALGIEQFF | TGTGCCAGCAGCTTAGCGCTCGGGATAGAGCAGTTCTTC
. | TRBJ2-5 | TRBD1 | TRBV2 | CASSAPQGPWETQYF | TGTGCCAGCAGTGCCCCACAGGGGCCGTGGGAGACCCAGTACTTC
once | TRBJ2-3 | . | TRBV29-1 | CSVRKSSTDTQYF | TGCAGCGTTCGAAAGAGTAGCACAGATACGCAGTATTTT
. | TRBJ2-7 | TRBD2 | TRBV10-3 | CAISPSTSGRAQGYEQYF | TGTGCCATCAGCCCCTCGACTAGCGGGAGGGCCCAAGGCTACGAGCAGTACTTC
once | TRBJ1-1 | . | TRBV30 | CAWSIPRDTRAFF | TGTGCCTGGAGTATACCCCGGGACACCCGGGCTTTCTTT
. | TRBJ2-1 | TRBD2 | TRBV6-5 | CASSPGLAGVNEQFF | TGTGCCAGCAGTCCGGGACTAGCGGGAGTGAATGAGCAGTTCTTC
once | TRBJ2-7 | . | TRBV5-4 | CASSADFKPSYEQYF | TGTGCCAGCAGCGCGGACTTCAAGCCCTCCTACGAGCAGTACTTC
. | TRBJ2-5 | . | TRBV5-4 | CASSLGPSVDETQYF | TGTGCCAGCAGCTTGGGTCCAAGCGTGGATGAGACCCAGTACTTC
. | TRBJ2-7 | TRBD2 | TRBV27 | CASSLTPGRTYEQYF | TGTGCCAGCAGTTTAACTCCCGGGAGGACCTACGAGCAGTACTTC
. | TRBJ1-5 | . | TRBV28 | CASSFGGLQPQHF | TGTGCCAGCAGTTTTGGGGGCCTGCAGCCCCAGCATTTT
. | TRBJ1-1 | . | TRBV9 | CASSVTGLNTEAFF | TGTGCCAGCAGCGTGACAGGCTTGAACACTGAAGCTTTCTTT
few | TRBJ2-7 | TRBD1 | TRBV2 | CASRYRQGDHEQYF | TGTGCCAGCAGATACAGACAGGGGGATCACGAGCAGTACTTC
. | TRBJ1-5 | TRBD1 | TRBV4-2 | CASSQDRGYSNQPQHF | TGTGCCAGCAGCCAGGACAGGGGTTATAGCAATCAGCCCCAGCATTTT
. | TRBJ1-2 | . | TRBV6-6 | CASSSSGNYGYTF | TGTGCCAGCTCATCTTCCGGTAACTATGGCTACACCTTC
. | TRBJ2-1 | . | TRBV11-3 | CASSLGLAEQFF | TGTGCCAGCAGCCTTGGACTCGCTGAGCAGTTCTTC
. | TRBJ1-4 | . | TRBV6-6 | CASTTHEVPNEKLFF | TGTGCCAGCACCACACACGAGGTTCCTAATGAAAAACTGTTTTTT
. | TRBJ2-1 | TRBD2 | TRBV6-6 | CASSGGGVSSYNEQFF | TGTGCCAGCAGCGGTGGGGGGGTGAGCTCCTACAATGAGCAGTTCTTC
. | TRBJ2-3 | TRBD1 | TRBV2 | CASSEGQGLGSTDTQYF | TGTGCCAGCAGTGAGGGACAGGGGTTGGGGAGCACAGATACGCAGTATTTT
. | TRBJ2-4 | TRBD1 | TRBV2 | CASSDGQDPWGIQYF | TGTGCCAGCAGTGATGGACAGGACCCGTGGGGCATTCAGTACTTC
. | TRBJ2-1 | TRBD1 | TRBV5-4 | CASSLPRGQDNEQFF | TGTGCCAGCAGCTTGCCCCGGGGACAGGACAATGAGCAGTTCTTC
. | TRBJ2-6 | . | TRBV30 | CALRVGRLLSGANVLTF | TGTGCCTTGAGAGTGGGGAGACTCCTCTCTGGGGCCAACGTCCTGACTTTC
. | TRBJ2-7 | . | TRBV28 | CASNAGTYTYEQYF | TGTGCCAGCAACGCCGGGACTTATACCTACGAGCAGTACTTC
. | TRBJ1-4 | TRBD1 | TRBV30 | CAWAFGDRGDEKLFF | TGTGCCTGGGCCTTTGGGGACAGAGGAGATGAAAAACTGTTTTTT
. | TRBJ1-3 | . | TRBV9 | CASSTKQEPGNTIYF | TGTGCCAGCAGCACAAAACAGGAGCCTGGAAACACCATATATTTT
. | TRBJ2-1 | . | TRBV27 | CASKEGTWWGKQFF | TGTGCCAGCAAGGAGGGTACTTGGTGGGGTAAGCAGTTCTTC
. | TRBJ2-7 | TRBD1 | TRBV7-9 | CASSLAGAGGYEQYF | TGTGCCAGCAGCTTAGCGGGGGCAGGGGGCTACGAGCAGTACTTC
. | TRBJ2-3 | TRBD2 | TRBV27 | CASSPPGGWTTDTQYF | TGTGCCAGCAGTCCTCCGGGAGGTTGGACCACAGATACGCAGTATTTT
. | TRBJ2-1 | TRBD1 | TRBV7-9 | CASSLPGQGTIEQFF | TGTGCCAGCAGCTTACCGGGACAGGGGACCATTGAGCAGTTCTTC
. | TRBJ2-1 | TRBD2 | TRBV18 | CASSPPSGRDSEQFF | TGTGCCAGCTCACCACCCAGCGGGAGGGACTCTGAGCAGTTCTTC
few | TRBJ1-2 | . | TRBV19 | CASSSSDGGYGYTF | TGTGCCAGTAGTTCTTCGGATGGAGGCTATGGCTACACCTTC
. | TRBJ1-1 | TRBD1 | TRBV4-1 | CASSQRTGREAFF | TGCGCCAGCAGCCAACGGACAGGGCGTGAAGCTTTCTTT
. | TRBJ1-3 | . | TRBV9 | CASSGGGSSGNTIYF | TGTGCCAGCAGCGGGGGGGGCTCCTCTGGAAACACCATATATTTT
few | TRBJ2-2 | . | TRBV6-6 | CASSADRNTGELFF | TGTGCCAGCAGTGCGGACAGAAACACCGGGGAGCTGTTTTTT
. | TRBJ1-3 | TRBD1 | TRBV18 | CASSPRDSGNTIYF | TGTGCCAGCTCACCACGGGACAGTGGAAACACCATATATTTT
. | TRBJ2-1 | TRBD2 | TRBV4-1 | CASSQAGGNYNEQFF | TGCGCCAGCAGCCAAGCGGGAGGGAACTACAATGAGCAGTTCTTC
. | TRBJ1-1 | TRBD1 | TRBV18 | CASSRGQIDTEAFF | TGTGCCAGCTCAAGGGGGCAAATTGACACTGAAGCTTTCTTT
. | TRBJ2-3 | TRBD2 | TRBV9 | CASSAQGLAGETDTQYF | TGTGCCAGCAGCGCCCAAGGACTAGCGGGAGAAACAGATACGCAGTATTTT